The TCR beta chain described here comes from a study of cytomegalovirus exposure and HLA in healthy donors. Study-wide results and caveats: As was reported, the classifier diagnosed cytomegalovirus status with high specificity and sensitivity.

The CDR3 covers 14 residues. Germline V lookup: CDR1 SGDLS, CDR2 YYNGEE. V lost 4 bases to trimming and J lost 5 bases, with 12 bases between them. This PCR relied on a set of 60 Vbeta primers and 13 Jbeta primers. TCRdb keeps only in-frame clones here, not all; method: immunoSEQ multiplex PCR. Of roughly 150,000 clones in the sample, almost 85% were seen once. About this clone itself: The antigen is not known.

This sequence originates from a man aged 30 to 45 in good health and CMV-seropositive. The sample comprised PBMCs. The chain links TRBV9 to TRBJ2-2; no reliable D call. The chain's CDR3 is CASSPQRLTGELFF. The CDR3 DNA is TGTGCCAGCAGCCCCCAGAGACTGACCGGGGAGCTGTTTTTT. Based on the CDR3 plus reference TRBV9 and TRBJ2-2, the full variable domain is DSGVTQTPKHLITATGQRVTLRCSPRSGDLSVYWYQQSLDQGLQFLIQYYNGEERAKGNILERFSAQQFPDLHSELNLSSLELGDSALYFCASSPQRLTGELFFGEGSRLTVL.